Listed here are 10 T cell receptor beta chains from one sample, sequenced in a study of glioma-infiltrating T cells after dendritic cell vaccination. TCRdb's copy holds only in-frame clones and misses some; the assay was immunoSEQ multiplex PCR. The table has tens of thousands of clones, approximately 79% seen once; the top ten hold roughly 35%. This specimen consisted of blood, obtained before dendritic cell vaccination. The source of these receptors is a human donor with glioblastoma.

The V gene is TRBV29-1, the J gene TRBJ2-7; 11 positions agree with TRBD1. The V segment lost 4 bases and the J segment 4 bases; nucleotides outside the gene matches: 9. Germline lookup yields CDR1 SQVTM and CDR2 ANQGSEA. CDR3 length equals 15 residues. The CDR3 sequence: CSVGPPDRGLYEQYF. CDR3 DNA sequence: TGCAGCGTTGGCCCCCCGGACAGGGGGCTTTACGAGCAGTACTTC.

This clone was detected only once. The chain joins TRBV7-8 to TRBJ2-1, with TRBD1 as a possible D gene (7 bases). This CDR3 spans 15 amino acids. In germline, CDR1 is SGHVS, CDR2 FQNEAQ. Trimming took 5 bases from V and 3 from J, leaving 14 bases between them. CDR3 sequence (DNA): TGTGCCAGCAGCCAGGGGGGCCTATTCTACAATGAGCAGTTCTTC. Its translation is CASSQGGLFYNEQFF.

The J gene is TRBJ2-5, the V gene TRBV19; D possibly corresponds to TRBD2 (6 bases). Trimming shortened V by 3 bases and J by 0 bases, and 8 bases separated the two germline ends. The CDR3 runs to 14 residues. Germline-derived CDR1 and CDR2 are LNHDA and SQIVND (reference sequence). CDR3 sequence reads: CASSIGGYQETQYF. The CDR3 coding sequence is TGTGCCAGTAGTATTGGGGGGTACCAAGAGACCCAGTACTTC.

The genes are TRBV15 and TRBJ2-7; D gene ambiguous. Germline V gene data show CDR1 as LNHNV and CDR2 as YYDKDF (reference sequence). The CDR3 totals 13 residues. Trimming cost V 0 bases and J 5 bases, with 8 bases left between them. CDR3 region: CATSRDVGHEQYF. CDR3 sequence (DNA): TGTGCCACCAGCAGAGATGTGGGCCACGAGCAGTACTTC.

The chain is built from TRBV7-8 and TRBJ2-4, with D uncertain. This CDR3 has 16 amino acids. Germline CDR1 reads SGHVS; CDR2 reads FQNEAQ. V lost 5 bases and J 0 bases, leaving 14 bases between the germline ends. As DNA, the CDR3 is TGTGCCAGCAGCCCCAGTGGTCCAGGAGCCAAAAACATTCAGTACTTC. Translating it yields CASSPSGPGAKNIQYF.

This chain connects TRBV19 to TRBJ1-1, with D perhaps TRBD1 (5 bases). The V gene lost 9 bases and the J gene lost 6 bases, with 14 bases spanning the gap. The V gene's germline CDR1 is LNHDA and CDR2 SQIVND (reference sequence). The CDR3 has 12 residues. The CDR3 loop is CASWGRASEAFF. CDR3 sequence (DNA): TGTGCCAGCTGGGGCAGGGCTTCTGAAGCTTTCTTT.

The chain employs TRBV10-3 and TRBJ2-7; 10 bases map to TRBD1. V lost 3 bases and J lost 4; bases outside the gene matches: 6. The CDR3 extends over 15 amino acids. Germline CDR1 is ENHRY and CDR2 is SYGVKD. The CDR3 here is CAISDGDRGKYEQYF. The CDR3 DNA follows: TGTGCCATCAGTGACGGGGACAGGGGAAAATACGAGCAGTACTTC.

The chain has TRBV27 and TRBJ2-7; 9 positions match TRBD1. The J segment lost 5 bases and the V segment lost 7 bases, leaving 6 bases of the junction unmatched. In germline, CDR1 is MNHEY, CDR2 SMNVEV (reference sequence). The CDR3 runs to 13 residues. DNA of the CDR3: TGTGCCAGCAAAAACAGGGGGCCGGACGAGCAGTACTTC. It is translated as CASKNRGPDEQYF.

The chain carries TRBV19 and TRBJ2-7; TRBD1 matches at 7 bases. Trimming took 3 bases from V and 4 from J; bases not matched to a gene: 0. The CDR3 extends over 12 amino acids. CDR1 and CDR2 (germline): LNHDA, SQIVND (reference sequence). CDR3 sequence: CASSMDRYEQYF. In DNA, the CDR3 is TGTGCCAGTAGTATGGACAGGTACGAGCAGTACTTC.

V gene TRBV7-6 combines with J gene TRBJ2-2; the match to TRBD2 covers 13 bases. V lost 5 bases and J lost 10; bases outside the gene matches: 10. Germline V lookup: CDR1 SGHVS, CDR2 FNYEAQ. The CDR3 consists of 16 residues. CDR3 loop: CASSQLAGGFHLELFF. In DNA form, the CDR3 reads TGTGCCAGCAGCCAACTAGCGGGAGGGTTCCATCTGGAGCTGTTTTTT.